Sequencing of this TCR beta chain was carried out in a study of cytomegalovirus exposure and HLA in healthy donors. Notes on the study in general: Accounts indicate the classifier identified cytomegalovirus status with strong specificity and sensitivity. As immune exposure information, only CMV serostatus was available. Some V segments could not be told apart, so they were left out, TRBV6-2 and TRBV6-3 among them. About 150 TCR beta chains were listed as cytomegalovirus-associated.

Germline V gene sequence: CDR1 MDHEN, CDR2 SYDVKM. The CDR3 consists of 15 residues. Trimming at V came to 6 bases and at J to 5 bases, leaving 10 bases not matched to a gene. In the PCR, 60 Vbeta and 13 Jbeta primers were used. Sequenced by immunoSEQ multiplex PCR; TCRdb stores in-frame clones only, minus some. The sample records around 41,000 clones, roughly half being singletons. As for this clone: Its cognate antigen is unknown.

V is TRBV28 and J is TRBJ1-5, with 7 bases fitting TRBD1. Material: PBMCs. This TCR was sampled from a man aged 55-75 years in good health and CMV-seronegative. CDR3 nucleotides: TGTGCCAGCAGCCAACCAACAGGGGCCTATCAGCCCCAGCATTTT. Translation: CASSQPTGAYQPQHF.